The entry below describes one TCR beta chain. CDR3 and TCR beta VDJ profiling relied on a genomic DNA template. In TCRdb, the reads were re-called with MiXCR into one record per CDR3 protein. The table records about 130,000 distinct CDR3 sequences, 40% to 60% of them present only once. This sample was taken from a study of CD8+CD57+ T cells in acquired aplastic anemia. Study summary: Across the sorted CD4+ and CD8+ cells, DNA amounts averaged about 3 ug. Mean read depth for CD4+ cells from healthy donors was some 11 million.

Trimming cost V 4 bases and J 2 bases, with 15 bases left between them. The CDR3 has 15 amino acids. The germline gives CDR1 SGHVS, CDR2 FQNEAQ. This receptor was taken from a human donor in good health, serving as a control. The chain links TRBV7-8 to TRBJ2-7, with a possible D match to TRBD2 (6 bases). Sequenced input: sorted CD4+, CD8+, or CD8+CD57+ T cells (not recorded which) from PBMCs. The CDR3 protein is CASSSPSRETYEQYF. The CDR3 DNA is TGTGCCAGCAGCTCGCCTAGCCGGGAGACCTACGAGCAGTACTTC. Based on the CDR3 plus reference TRBV7-8 and TRBJ2-7, the full variable domain is GAGVSQSPRYKVAKRGQDVALRCDPISGHVSLFWYQQALGQGPEFLTYFQNEAQLDKSGLPSDRFFAERPEGSVSTLKIQRTQQEDSAVYLCASSSPSRETYEQYFGPGTRLTVT.